This TCR beta chain is from a study of T cell clones after liver transplantation. This clone was observed a single time. CDR1 and CDR2 from the germline V gene are SGHNT and YENEEA. This CDR3 comprises 17 residues. Trimming left V 5 bases short and J 2 bases short, with 20 bases between. Using immunoSEQ multiplex PCR, the repertoire was profiled, and TCRdb retains in-frame clones only, with some absent. Among approximately 71,000 clones listed, 80% to 95% were seen once. The sample in question was CD4+ T cells from blood, obtained less than 27 months after liver transplant. This chain joins TRBV11-3 and TRBJ2-3; D uncertain. The TCR sequence derives from a human patient who received a liver transplant. T cells may partly derive from the graft donor. CDR3 loop: CASSPRTATPNTDTQYF. CDR3 sequence (DNA): TGTGCCAGCAGCCCTAGGACGGCTACACCAAACACAGATACGCAGTATTTT.